The clone carrying this T cell receptor beta chain was recorded once. Its antigen is as yet unknown. Method: immunoSEQ multiplex PCR; TCRdb's copy keeps in-frame clones and lacks some. The table has 3,500 to 5,500 clones, about 96% seen once. These data come from a study of T cell clonotyping in hematopoietic cell transplantation. Study-level findings and limits: Broader posttransplant TCR repertoire diversity was predicted by graft donor and pretransplant recipient Inverse Simpson Index values. CD4 and CD8 repertoire contributions could not be separated without sorting. Pathologically expanded recipient clonotypes increased progressively from day 30 to day 180 as diversity fell. At the given depth, recipient repertoires were over 95% de novo clonotypes.

The V gene end was trimmed by 5 bases and the J gene end by 2 bases; junction bases not matched to a gene: 5. CDR3 length: 14 amino acids. Germline V lookup: CDR1 MNHEY, CDR2 SMNVEV (reference sequence). Specimen: PBMCs, collected 100 days after allogeneic stem cell transplant. The source of this sequence is a male patient aged 40 to 55 who had an allogeneic stem cell transplant from a related donor, so the T cells may come from the graft donor. Some clones in this sample may be carry-over from other donors' samples. This chain links TRBV27 with TRBJ2-7; 8 positions agree with TRBD2. The CDR3 protein is CASSRQLAAYEQYF. The CDR3 nucleotides are TGTGCCAGCAGTCGACAACTAGCGGCCTACGAGCAGTACTTC.